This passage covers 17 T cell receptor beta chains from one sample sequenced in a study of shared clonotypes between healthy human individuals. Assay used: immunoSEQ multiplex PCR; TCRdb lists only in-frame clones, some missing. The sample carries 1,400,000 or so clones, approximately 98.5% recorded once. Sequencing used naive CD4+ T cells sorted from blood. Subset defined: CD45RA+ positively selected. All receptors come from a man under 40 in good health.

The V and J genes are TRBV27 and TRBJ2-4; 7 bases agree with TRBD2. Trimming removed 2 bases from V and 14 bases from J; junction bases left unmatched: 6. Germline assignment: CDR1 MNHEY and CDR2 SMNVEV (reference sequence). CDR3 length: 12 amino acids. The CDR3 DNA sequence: TGTGCCAGCAGTTTAGGGGGAGGGCCTGAGTACTTC. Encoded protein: CASSLGGGPEYF.

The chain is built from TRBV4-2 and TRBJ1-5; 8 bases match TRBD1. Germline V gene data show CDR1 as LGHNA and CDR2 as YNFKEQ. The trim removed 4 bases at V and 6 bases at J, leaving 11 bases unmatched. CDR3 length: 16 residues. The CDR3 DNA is TGTGCCAGCAGCCTCGGACAGGGTTCATCAGGTCAGCCCCAGCATTTT. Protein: CASSLGQGSSGQPQHF.

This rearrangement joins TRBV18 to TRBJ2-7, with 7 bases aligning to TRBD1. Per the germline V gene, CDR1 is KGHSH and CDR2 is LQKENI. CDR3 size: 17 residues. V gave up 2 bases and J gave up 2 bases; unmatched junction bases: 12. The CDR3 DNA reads TGTGCCAGCTCACCATATAATTCAAGGACAGGAACCTACGAGCAGTACTTC. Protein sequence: CASSPYNSRTGTYEQYF.

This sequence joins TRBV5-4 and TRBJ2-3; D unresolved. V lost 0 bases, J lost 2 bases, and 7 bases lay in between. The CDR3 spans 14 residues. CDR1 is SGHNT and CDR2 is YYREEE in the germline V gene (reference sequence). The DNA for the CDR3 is TGTGCCAGCAGCTTGGGGTCCTACACAGATACGCAGTATTTT. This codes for CASSLGSYTDTQYF.

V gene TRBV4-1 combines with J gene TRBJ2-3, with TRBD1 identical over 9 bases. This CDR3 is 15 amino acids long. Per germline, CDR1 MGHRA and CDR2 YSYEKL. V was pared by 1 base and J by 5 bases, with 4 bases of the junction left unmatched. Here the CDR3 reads CASSQGGQGGDTQYF. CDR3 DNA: TGCGCCAGCAGCCAAGGGGGACAGGGCGGAGATACGCAGTATTTT.

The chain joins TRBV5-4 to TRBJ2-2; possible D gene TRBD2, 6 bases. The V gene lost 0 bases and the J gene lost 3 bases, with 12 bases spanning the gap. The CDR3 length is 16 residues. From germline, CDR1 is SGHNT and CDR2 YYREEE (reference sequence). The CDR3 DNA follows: TGTGCCAGCAGCTTGGAGAGACTAGAAGACACCGGGGAGCTGTTTTTT. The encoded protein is CASSLERLEDTGELFF.

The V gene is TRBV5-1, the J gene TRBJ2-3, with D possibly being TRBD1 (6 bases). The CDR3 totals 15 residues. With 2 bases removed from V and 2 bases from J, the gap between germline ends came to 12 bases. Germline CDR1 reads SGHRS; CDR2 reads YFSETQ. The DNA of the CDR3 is TGCGCCAGCAGCTTCCCAGGGGCGTACACAGATACGCAGTATTTT. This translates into CASSFPGAYTDTQYF.

CDR3 in DNA: TGTGCCAGCATAGGGAGCTCCTACAATGAGCAGTTCTTC. It encodes CASIGSSYNEQFF. The J gene is TRBJ2-1, the V gene TRBV28; tentative D call: TRBD2 (5 bases). CDR3 length: 13 amino acids. Per the germline V gene, CDR1 is MDHEN and CDR2 is SYDVKM. Trimming removed 7 bases at V and 0 bases at J, with 7 bases between.

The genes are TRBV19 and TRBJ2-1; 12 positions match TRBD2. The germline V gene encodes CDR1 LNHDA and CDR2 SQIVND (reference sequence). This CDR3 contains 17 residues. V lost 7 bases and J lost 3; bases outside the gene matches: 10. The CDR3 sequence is CASKGLAGGIGYNEQFF. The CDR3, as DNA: TGTGCCAGTAAGGGTCTAGCGGGAGGGATTGGCTACAATGAGCAGTTCTTC.

CDR3 bases: TGCAGCGTTATAGGACTCCTGAGGGGTGGCACAGATACGCAGTATTTT. Translating gives CSVIGLLRGGTDTQYF. The chain links TRBV29-1 to TRBJ2-3, with D perhaps assigned TRBD1 or TRBD2 (5 bases each). Germline CDR1 reads SQVTM; CDR2 reads ANQGSEA. The V gene lost 5 bases and the J gene lost 1 base, with 19 bases spanning the gap. The length of the CDR3 is 16 residues.

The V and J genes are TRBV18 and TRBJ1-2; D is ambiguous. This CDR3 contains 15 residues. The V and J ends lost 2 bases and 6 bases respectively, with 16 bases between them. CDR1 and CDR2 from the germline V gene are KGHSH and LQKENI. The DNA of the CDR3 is TGTGCCAGCTCACCAATGGAGGGTCAACTAAATGGCTACACCTTC. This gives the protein CASSPMEGQLNGYTF.

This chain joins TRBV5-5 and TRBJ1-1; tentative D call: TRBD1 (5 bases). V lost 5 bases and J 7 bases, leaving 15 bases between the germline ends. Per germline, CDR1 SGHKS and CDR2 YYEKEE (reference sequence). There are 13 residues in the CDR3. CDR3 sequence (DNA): TGTGCCAGCAGGGCCGGGACCTTGGTTGAAGCTTTCTTT. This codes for CASRAGTLVEAFF.

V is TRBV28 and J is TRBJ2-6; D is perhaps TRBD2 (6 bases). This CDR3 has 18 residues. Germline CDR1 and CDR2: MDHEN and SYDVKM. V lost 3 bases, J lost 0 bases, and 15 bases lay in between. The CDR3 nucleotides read TGTGCCAGCAGTTTTGGGATGCGGGGATCCTCTGGGGCCAACGTCCTGACTTTC. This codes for CASSFGMRGSSGANVLTF.

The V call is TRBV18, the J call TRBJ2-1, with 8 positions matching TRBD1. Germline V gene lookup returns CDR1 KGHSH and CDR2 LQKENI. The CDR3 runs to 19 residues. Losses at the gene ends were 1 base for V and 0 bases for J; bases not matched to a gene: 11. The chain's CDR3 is CASSPLRGQESSSYNEQFF. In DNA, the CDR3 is TGTGCCAGCTCACCACTAAGGGGACAGGAGTCCAGCTCCTACAATGAGCAGTTCTTC. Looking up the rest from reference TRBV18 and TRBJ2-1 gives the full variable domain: NAGVMQNPRHLVRRRGQEARLRCSPMKGHSHVYWYRQLPEEGLKFMVYLQKENIIDESGMPKERFSAEFPKEGPSILRIQQVVRGDSAAYFCASSPLRGQESSSYNEQFFGPGTRLTVL.

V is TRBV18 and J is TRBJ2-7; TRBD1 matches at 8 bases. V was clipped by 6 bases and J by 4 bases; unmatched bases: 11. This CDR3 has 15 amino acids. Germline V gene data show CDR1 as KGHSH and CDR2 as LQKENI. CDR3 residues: CASSRGQGLPYEQYF. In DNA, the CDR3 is TGTGCCAGCTCTCGCGGACAGGGCCTTCCTTACGAGCAGTACTTC.

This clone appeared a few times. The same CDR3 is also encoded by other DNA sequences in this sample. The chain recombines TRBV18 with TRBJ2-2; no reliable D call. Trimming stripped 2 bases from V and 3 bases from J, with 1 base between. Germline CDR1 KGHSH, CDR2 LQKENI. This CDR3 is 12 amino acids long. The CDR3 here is CASSPDTGELFF. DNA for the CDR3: TGTGCCAGCTCACCAGACACCGGGGAGCTGTTTTTT.

The chain's CDR3 is CASSLDRGQGKFPYEQYF. The CDR3 DNA sequence: TGTGCCAGCAGCTTAGATCGGGGACAGGGAAAGTTCCCCTACGAGCAGTACTTC. The chain employs TRBV11-2 and TRBJ2-7; 9 bases agree with TRBD1. This CDR3 has 18 amino acids. Germline trimming cut 0 bases from V and 2 bases from J; bases unmatched to any gene: 11. Per the germline V gene, CDR1 is SGHAT and CDR2 is FQNNGV.